This TCR beta chain was identified during a study of human T cells and chemical hapten exposure. The wider study: TCR yields per sample varied mostly from small pooled library volume differences.

To note about this clonotype: Its specificity is unknown.

The authors' processing: Per-sample TCR counts ranged from roughly 20,000 to 700,000, median around 100,000. TCRdb called the 5' RACE reads again in MiXCR, with one record for every CDR3 protein. These V and J calls rely on TCRdb rather than the paper's analysis. The data show 81,000 or so distinct CDR3 sequences, more than 7% seen once. Someone pulled total RNA out of unfractionated whole blood. The study's findings and limits: TCRs whose frequency exceeded 1 in 1000 remained the same following DPC sensitization.

Germline lookup yields CDR1 ENHRY and CDR2 SYGVKD. V lost 10 bases and J lost 10; bases outside the gene matches: 10. This CDR3 has 13 amino acids. The rearrangement links TRBV10-3 to TRBJ2-1; 10 positions agree with TRBD2. This TCR was recovered from a male donor in good health. The CDR3 DNA sequence: TGTGCCAGCCAAAGCGGGAGGGCCGAAGAGCAGTTCTTC. Encoded protein: CASQSGRAEEQFF.